This TCR beta chain was observed in a study of human versus mouse CDR3 diversity and MHC coevolution. Study results and caveats: Compared with mice, human CDR3s carried more deletions and insertions on average.

On this clone itself: Its specificity is unknown. This specimen includes other DNA sequences encoding the same CDR3.

Germline CDR1 MNHEY, CDR2 SVGAGI. The CDR3 extends over 15 amino acids. Trimming pared 4 bases from V and 1 base from J, leaving 13 bases between. The repertoire was sequenced with immunoSEQ multiplex PCR; TCRdb's copy has only in-frame clones and lacks some. The table has around 77,000 clones, roughly 90% seen once. This chain uses TRBV6-5 with TRBJ1-1, with a tentative D call TRBD1 (6 bases). The sequenced sample consisted of naive CD4+ T cells from blood. Sample subset: CD45RO-negative CD62L-positive naive CD4 T cells. This clonotype was sampled from a person aged 30 to 69 in good health. CDR3 amino acids: CASSWETGANTEAFF. CDR3 DNA sequence: TGTGCCAGCAGTTGGGAGACAGGAGCGAACACTGAAGCTTTCTTT.